The 2 T cell receptor beta chains given below trace back to one sample, sequenced in a study of blood T cell repertoires in COVID-19. Using immunoSEQ multiplex PCR, the repertoire was profiled, and TCRdb retains in-frame clones only, with some absent. This sample has some 230,000 clones; 85% to 90% occur once, and the top ten carry 3% to 4%. Sequencing was performed on PBMCs or T cells enriched from blood (not recorded which). All receptors come from a young woman in a cohort exposed to, infected with or recovered from COVID-19 (not recorded which).

The genes are TRBV28 and TRBJ1-1, with D possibly being TRBD1 (5 bases). The CDR3 length is 15 residues. Germline V gene data show CDR1 as MDHEN and CDR2 as SYDVKM. V was clipped by 0 bases and J by 1 base, with 9 bases between them. The CDR3 loop reads CASSLWSGPNTEAFF. The CDR3 nucleotides are TGTGCCAGCAGTTTATGGTCAGGGCCGAACACTGAAGCTTTCTTT.

The chain carries TRBV19 and TRBJ2-7, with a possible D match to TRBD2 (6 bases). Germline V gene data show CDR1 as LNHDA and CDR2 as SQIVND (reference sequence). With 3 bases removed from V and 2 bases from J, the gap between germline ends came to 8 bases. There are 13 residues in the CDR3. CDR3 in amino acids: CASSIGGTYEQYF. In nucleotides, the CDR3 is TGTGCCAGTAGTATCGGCGGGACCTACGAGCAGTACTTC.